The present T cell receptor (beta chain) was sequenced within a study of regulatory T cells in long-lasting Graves disease. Study results and limitations: A reduction in accuracy may have resulted from the small sample size.

Time point of the sample: newly diagnosed GD, antithyroid drugs for less than 3 months. From PBMCs, RNA was extracted and then used to make the TCR library. In its sample, this clonotype was seen a few times. Its antigen remains unidentified. Arm-PCR of CDR3 regions with iRepertoire HTBI primers generated TCR beta libraries. TCRdb processed the multiplex PCR reads anew with MiXCR; each CDR3 protein has one entry. The data show 440,000 or so distinct CDR3 sequences, with about a sixth seen just once and about 10% held by the top ten. This CDR3 has 14 residues. Germline V gene lookup returns CDR1 MNHNS and CDR2 SASEGT. With 4 bases removed from V and 8 bases from J, the gap between germline ends came to 17 bases. These records were also assigned to another study, of T cells in Graves' hyperthyroidism and ophthalmopathy. This second report adds: Among clonotypes expanded in thyroid above 0.001, most were also found in blood.

The TCR was taken from a woman in her thirties with Graves disease. The chain uses TRBV6-1 and TRBJ1-2; maybe TRBD1 (5 bases). This material consisted of peripheral blood mononuclear cells (PBMCs), taken at new diagnosis, from a patient treated with antithyroid drugs. This CDR3 is CASSVPGRLRGYTF. In DNA form, the CDR3 reads TGTGCCAGCAGTGTCCCGGGGCGCTTAAGAGGCTACACCTTC.